A selection of T cell receptor beta chains follows, all from one sample in a study of blood T cell repertoires in COVID-19. Using immunoSEQ multiplex PCR, the repertoire was profiled, and TCRdb retains in-frame clones only, with some absent. The sample records about 220,000 clones, about 87% being singletons. The sequenced material came from PBMCs or T cells enriched from blood (not recorded which). The source of these receptors is a woman between 25 and 40 years old who had recovered from COVID-19. Both conserved end residues are part of each CDR3. The D gene is left open where the match is weak. Rows may omit the clone size; those that give it use once, few, many or a size class.

v_call: TRBV7-3; j_call: TRBJ1-2; clone_size: -; d_call: TRBD1; cdr3_aa: CASSPETGNGYTF; cdr3_nt: TGTGCCAGCAGCCCGGAGACAGGGAACGGCTACACCTTC
v_call: TRBV6-6; j_call: TRBJ1-5; clone_size: -; d_call: TRBD1; cdr3_aa: CASSPGHLIRTGPNQPQHF; cdr3_nt: TGTGCCAGCAGTCCCGGACACCTTATACGGACAGGACCGAATCAGCCCCAGCATTTT
v_call: TRBV2; j_call: TRBJ1-5; clone_size: -; d_call: -; cdr3_aa: CASSEVRNQPQHF; cdr3_nt: TGTGCCAGCAGTGAAGTCAGAAATCAGCCCCAGCATTTT
v_call: TRBV18; j_call: TRBJ1-1; clone_size: few; d_call: TRBD1; cdr3_aa: CASSPQTRTGRDTEAFF; cdr3_nt: TGTGCCAGCTCACCGCAAACGAGGACAGGAAGGGACACTGAAGCTTTCTTT
v_call: TRBV29-1; j_call: TRBJ1-1; clone_size: -; d_call: -; cdr3_aa: CSVFNPGSTEAFF; cdr3_nt: TGCAGCGTTTTTAATCCCGGGAGCACTGAAGCTTTCTTT
v_call: TRBV7-9; j_call: TRBJ2-7; clone_size: once; d_call: TRBD1; cdr3_aa: CASTPPRDRGMYENEQYF; cdr3_nt: TGTGCCAGCACACCACCGCGGGACAGGGGGATGTACGAGAACGAGCAGTACTTC
v_call: TRBV18; j_call: TRBJ2-7; clone_size: -; d_call: TRBD2; cdr3_aa: CASSPQLSGGGSYEQYF; cdr3_nt: TGTGCCAGCTCACCGCAGCTGTCGGGGGGTGGATCCTACGAGCAGTACTTC
v_call: TRBV10-3; j_call: TRBJ1-5; clone_size: -; d_call: -; cdr3_aa: CAISDGGARQPQHF; cdr3_nt: TGTGCCATCAGTGATGGAGGGGCAAGACAGCCCCAGCATTTT
v_call: TRBV4-3; j_call: TRBJ1-2; clone_size: once; d_call: -; cdr3_aa: CASSQGGDFYYGYTF; cdr3_nt: TGCGCCAGCAGCCAAGGAGGAGACTTCTACTATGGCTACACCTTC
v_call: TRBV4-3; j_call: TRBJ2-1; clone_size: once; d_call: -; cdr3_aa: CASSQDRAPYNEQFF; cdr3_nt: TGCGCCAGCAGCCAAGACAGGGCGCCCTACAATGAGCAGTTCTTC
v_call: TRBV11-3; j_call: TRBJ1-2; clone_size: -; d_call: -; cdr3_aa: CASSLDSDNYGYTF; cdr3_nt: TGTGCCAGCAGCTTGGACAGCGACAACTATGGCTACACCTTC
v_call: TRBV10-3; j_call: TRBJ2-5; clone_size: -; d_call: -; cdr3_aa: CAISGAFQETQYF; cdr3_nt: TGTGCCATCAGTGGCGCATTTCAAGAGACCCAGTACTTC
v_call: TRBV5-1; j_call: TRBJ2-7; clone_size: -; d_call: TRBD1; cdr3_aa: CASSLADRGPYEQYF; cdr3_nt: TGCGCCAGCAGCTTGGCCGACAGGGGGCCCTACGAGCAGTACTTC
v_call: TRBV7-6; j_call: TRBJ1-4; clone_size: -; d_call: -; cdr3_aa: CASSLGRGGEKLFF; cdr3_nt: TGTGCCAGCAGCTTAGGGAGGGGTGGTGAAAAACTGTTTTTT
v_call: TRBV7-2; j_call: TRBJ1-4; clone_size: -; d_call: TRBD1; cdr3_aa: CASSLTGTNEKLFF; cdr3_nt: TGTGCCAGCAGCTTGACAGGGACTAATGAAAAACTGTTTTTT
v_call: TRBV18; j_call: TRBJ1-2; clone_size: -; d_call: TRBD1; cdr3_aa: CASSPDRAIEGYTF; cdr3_nt: TGTGCCAGCTCACCCGACAGGGCGATCGAGGGCTACACCTTC
v_call: TRBV13; j_call: TRBJ2-5; clone_size: -; d_call: -; cdr3_aa: CASSLGLSGETQYF; cdr3_nt: TGTGCCAGCAGCTTAGGCCTTTCGGGGGAGACCCAGTACTTC
v_call: TRBV5-4; j_call: TRBJ1-2; clone_size: -; d_call: TRBD1; cdr3_aa: CASSPDRAYGYTF; cdr3_nt: TGTGCCAGCAGCCCGGACAGGGCCTATGGCTACACCTTC
v_call: TRBV4-2; j_call: TRBJ1-2; clone_size: -; d_call: -; cdr3_aa: CASSQDIQGWGYTF; cdr3_nt: TGTGCCAGCAGCCAAGATATCCAGGGGTGGGGCTACACCTTC
v_call: TRBV29-1; j_call: TRBJ2-5; clone_size: once; d_call: TRBD1; cdr3_aa: CSPTRGTVQETQYF; cdr3_nt: TGCAGCCCTACCCGAGGGACAGTCCAAGAGACCCAGTACTTC
v_call: TRBV5-4; j_call: TRBJ1-4; clone_size: -; d_call: TRBD1; cdr3_aa: CASSRDRGEKLFF; cdr3_nt: TGTGCCAGCAGCCGGGACAGGGGGGAAAAACTGTTTTTT
v_call: TRBV4-3; j_call: TRBJ1-4; clone_size: -; d_call: TRBD1; cdr3_aa: CASSPRTGGLFF; cdr3_nt: TGCGCCAGCAGCCCCCGGACAGGGGGGCTGTTTTTT
v_call: TRBV12-3/TRBV12-4; j_call: TRBJ1-2; clone_size: few; d_call: -; cdr3_aa: CASRAQGSGYTF; cdr3_nt: TGTGCCAGCAGAGCTCAGGGATCTGGCTACACCTTC
v_call: TRBV10-1; j_call: TRBJ1-3; clone_size: -; d_call: TRBD1; cdr3_aa: CASSRTGKYTIYF; cdr3_nt: TGCGCCAGCAGTCGGACAGGGAAATACACCATATATTTT
v_call: TRBV7-9; j_call: TRBJ1-3; clone_size: -; d_call: -; cdr3_aa: CASRAGHSGNTIYF; cdr3_nt: TGTGCCAGCAGGGCAGGGCACTCTGGAAACACCATATATTTT
v_call: TRBV7-9; j_call: TRBJ1-6; clone_size: -; d_call: TRBD1; cdr3_aa: CASSPQGDNSPLHF; cdr3_nt: TGTGCCAGCAGCCCGCAGGGGGATAATTCACCCCTCCACTTT
v_call: TRBV7-9; j_call: TRBJ2-7; clone_size: -; d_call: TRBD2; cdr3_aa: CASSFFREGHHEQYF; cdr3_nt: TGTGCCAGCAGCTTTTTTCGGGAGGGTCACCACGAGCAGTACTTC
v_call: TRBV4-1; j_call: TRBJ2-3; clone_size: -; d_call: TRBD2; cdr3_aa: CASSQQPGLVDTQYF; cdr3_nt: TGCGCCAGCAGCCAACAACCGGGACTAGTGGATACGCAGTATTTT
v_call: TRBV29-1; j_call: TRBJ2-1; clone_size: -; d_call: TRBD2; cdr3_aa: CSAGRSLGTSGGGYNEQFF; cdr3_nt: TGCAGCGCTGGTCGTTCCCTCGGGACTAGCGGGGGGGGTTACAATGAGCAGTTCTTC
v_call: TRBV6-2/TRBV6-3; j_call: TRBJ2-7; clone_size: -; d_call: -; cdr3_aa: CASSLLSGTAGEQYF; cdr3_nt: TGTGCCAGCAGTCTTCTTTCCGGGACAGCGGGCGAGCAGTACTTC
v_call: TRBV4-2; j_call: TRBJ1-5; clone_size: -; d_call: -; cdr3_aa: CASSQTSTHRDQPQHF; cdr3_nt: TGTGCCAGCAGCCAAACCTCGACCCACCGGGATCAGCCCCAGCATTTT
v_call: TRBV7-6; j_call: TRBJ2-2; clone_size: -; d_call: -; cdr3_aa: CASSLFSGANTGELFF; cdr3_nt: TGTGCCAGCAGCTTATTTAGCGGAGCGAACACCGGGGAGCTGTTTTTT
v_call: TRBV11-2; j_call: TRBJ2-6; clone_size: -; d_call: -; cdr3_aa: CASSLKNPTRYSGANVLTF; cdr3_nt: TGTGCCAGCAGCTTAAAGAATCCGACACGTTACTCTGGGGCCAACGTCCTGACTTTC
v_call: TRBV11-1; j_call: TRBJ2-5; clone_size: -; d_call: TRBD2; cdr3_aa: CASSVLAGGLQETQYF; cdr3_nt: TGTGCCAGCAGCGTACTAGCGGGGGGTCTCCAAGAGACCCAGTACTTC
v_call: TRBV5-1; j_call: TRBJ2-2; clone_size: few; d_call: TRBD2; cdr3_aa: CASSSGLPNTGELFF; cdr3_nt: TGCGCCAGCAGCTCGGGACTACCGAACACCGGGGAGCTGTTTTTT
v_call: TRBV11-2; j_call: TRBJ2-3; clone_size: -; d_call: -; cdr3_aa: CASSLGAATDTQYF; cdr3_nt: TGTGCCAGCAGCTTAGGGGCAGCCACAGATACGCAGTATTTT
v_call: TRBV19; j_call: TRBJ1-1; clone_size: many; d_call: -; cdr3_aa: CASSIAGQPNTEAFF; cdr3_nt: TGTGCCAGTAGTATAGCAGGACAACCGAACACTGAAGCTTTCTTT
v_call: TRBV4-3; j_call: TRBJ2-3; clone_size: -; d_call: -; cdr3_aa: CASSQDRNGDTDTQYF; cdr3_nt: TGCGCCAGCAGCCAAGATCGGAACGGGGACACAGATACGCAGTATTTT
v_call: TRBV19; j_call: TRBJ2-2; clone_size: -; d_call: TRBD1; cdr3_aa: CASKFGQGAPGELFF; cdr3_nt: TGTGCCAGTAAATTCGGCCAGGGGGCCCCCGGGGAGCTGTTTTTT
v_call: TRBV19; j_call: TRBJ1-1; clone_size: -; d_call: -; cdr3_aa: CASSIGTGLRCLF; cdr3_nt: TGTGCCAGTAGTATAGGAACAGGGTTGCGGTGTCTCTTT
v_call: TRBV3-1/TRBV3-2; j_call: TRBJ1-1; clone_size: -; d_call: TRBD1; cdr3_aa: CASSQDRDLWRAFF; cdr3_nt: TGTGCCAGCAGCCAGGACAGGGATCTCTGGCGAGCTTTCTTT
v_call: TRBV7-6; j_call: TRBJ2-5; clone_size: -; d_call: TRBD2; cdr3_aa: CASSSLAVETQYF; cdr3_nt: TGTGCCAGCAGCTCCCTAGCGGTAGAGACCCAGTACTTC
v_call: TRBV7-6; j_call: TRBJ1-1; clone_size: -; d_call: -; cdr3_aa: CASSLAPDAGGWTEAFF; cdr3_nt: TGTGCCAGCAGCTTAGCACCGGACGCCGGGGGGTGGACTGAAGCTTTCTTT
v_call: TRBV5-5; j_call: TRBJ1-2; clone_size: -; d_call: -; cdr3_aa: CASSLGIRNYGYTF; cdr3_nt: TGTGCCAGCAGCTTGGGTATCCGGAACTATGGCTACACCTTC
v_call: TRBV4-2; j_call: TRBJ1-2; clone_size: once; d_call: -; cdr3_aa: CASSQEYGGYYGYTF; cdr3_nt: TGTGCCAGCAGCCAAGAATATGGCGGATACTATGGCTACACCTTC
v_call: TRBV19; j_call: TRBJ1-5; clone_size: -; d_call: -; cdr3_aa: CASSVGQYSNQPQHF; cdr3_nt: TGTGCCAGTAGCGTTGGACAGTATAGCAATCAGCCCCAGCATTTT
v_call: TRBV10-3; j_call: TRBJ2-2; clone_size: -; d_call: TRBD2; cdr3_aa: CAIRNTGLRLAGNTGELFF; cdr3_nt: TGTGCCATCAGAAACACCGGGTTGAGACTAGCGGGGAACACCGGGGAGCTGTTTTTT
v_call: TRBV5-6; j_call: TRBJ2-1; clone_size: -; d_call: TRBD2; cdr3_aa: CASSGFSGADYNEQFF; cdr3_nt: TGTGCCAGCAGCGGATTTAGCGGGGCCGATTACAATGAGCAGTTCTTC